This entry concerns a single T cell receptor beta chain. In the original analysis: Nucleated cell counts were estimated from reference gene primer amplification. Profiling relied on immunoSEQ multiplex PCR, and the TCRdb table lists in-frame clones only, not all of them. The V and J calls and the clone size are those of that table, but D and trimming were determined from the DNA. Of around 230,000 clones in the sample, 85% were seen once. This entry is derived from a study of blood T cell repertoires in COVID-19. Trimming took off 4 bases at V and 0 bases at J, with 22 bases between the two ends. Germline V gene sequence: CDR1 SGDLS, CDR2 YYNGEE. This CDR3 has 18 amino acids.

This sequence joins TRBV9 and TRBJ1-1; maybe TRBD1 (6 bases). The origin of this receptor is a man aged 45-65 years with COVID-19, enrolled during active disease. Specimen: peripheral blood. CDR3 bases: TGTGCCAGCAGCTCAGGGGTAGGAGCAGGGGCCGTGAACACTGAAGCTTTCTTT. This gives the protein CASSSGVGAGAVNTEAFF. The complete variable domain, with remaining parts taken from reference TRBV9 and TRBJ1-1, reads DSGVTQTPKHLITATGQRVTLRCSPRSGDLSVYWYQQSLDQGLQFLIQYYNGEERAKGNILERFSAQQFPDLHSELNLSSLELGDSALYFCASSSGVGAGAVNTEAFFGQGTRLTVV.